The 22 T cell receptor beta chains below all came from one sample that was sequenced in a study of CD8 T cells in Susac syndrome. An amount of RNA that ranged from roughly 0.5 to 1 ug was reverse transcribed with random hexamers. TCRdb ran MiXCR on the immunoSEQ multiplex PCR reads and lists one entry per CDR3 protein. The table records about 150,000 distinct CDR3 sequences, 85% to 95% of them present only once. Sequencing input: CD4+ T cells from PBMCs. The source is a human donor with Susac syndrome.

The gene calls are TRBV4-2 and TRBJ1-4; D call uncertain. Germline lookup yields CDR1 LGHNA and CDR2 YNFKEQ. Trimming removed 0 bases at V and 0 bases at J, with 8 bases between. This CDR3 region has 16 residues. CDR3 coding DNA: TGTGCCAGCAGCCAAGAAGCTACTCCAACTAATGAAAAACTGTTTTTT. Translated, it gives CASSQEATPTNEKLFF.

This chain links TRBV29-1 with TRBJ1-2; maybe TRBD1 (5 bases). V was cut by 6 bases and J by 4 bases, with 12 bases left in between. This CDR3 spans 12 amino acids. Per the germline V gene, CDR1 is SQVTM and CDR2 is ANQGSEA. The CDR3: CSVNGGFYGYTF. CDR3 sequence (DNA): TGCAGCGTAAACGGGGGGTTCTATGGCTACACCTTC.

The chain carries TRBV6-1 and TRBJ2-3; TRBD2 aligns across 8 bases. The CDR3 is 16 residues long. V was clipped by 6 bases and J by 2 bases; unmatched bases: 10. In germline, CDR1 is MNHNS, CDR2 SASEGT. CDR3 bases: TGTGCCAGCAGAGGGCCGGCGGGGGGTCCCACAGATACGCAGTATTTT. This translates into CASRGPAGGPTDTQYF.

The chain recombines TRBV20-1 with TRBJ1-5, with TRBD1 matching 7 bases. This CDR3 contains 13 residues. Losses at the gene ends were 3 bases for V and 4 bases for J; bases not matched to a gene: 3. CDR1 is DFQATT and CDR2 is SNEGSKA in the germline V gene (reference sequence). This CDR3 is CSARAQGNQPQHF. The CDR3 DNA reads TGCAGTGCTAGGGCACAGGGGAATCAGCCCCAGCATTTT.

J is TRBJ1-2 and V is TRBV29-1; D is undetermined. The germline V and J ends were trimmed by 3 bases and 7 bases, with 15 bases remaining between them. This CDR3 region has 13 residues. Germline V gene lookup returns CDR1 SQVTM and CDR2 ANQGSEA. CDR3 region: CSVDQTADGGYTF. The CDR3 nucleotides read TGCAGCGTTGACCAGACGGCGGATGGTGGCTACACCTTC.

The chain couples TRBV9 to TRBJ2-5; 10 bases line up with TRBD2. V was clipped by 2 bases and J by 5 bases; unmatched bases: 3. Germline V gene lookup returns CDR1 SGDLS and CDR2 YYNGEE. This CDR3 has 14 amino acids. The CDR3 here is CASSVTSGSETQYF. The CDR3 DNA follows: TGTGCCAGCAGCGTGACTAGCGGGTCGGAGACCCAGTACTTC.

The CDR3 is CASSWDGTLHF. CDR3 nucleotides: TGTGCCAGCAGTTGGGACGGTACCCTCCACTTT. The chain carries TRBV12-3 or TRBV12-4 and TRBJ1-6; D perhaps matches TRBD1 (5 bases). This CDR3 contains 11 residues. The V gene lost 4 bases and the J gene lost 14 bases, with 9 bases spanning the gap.

This clonotype was recorded once. The chain links TRBV5-1 to TRBJ1-1; D is unresolved. Trimming took 3 bases from V and 1 from J, leaving 10 bases between them. There are 14 residues in the CDR3. Germline assignment: CDR1 SGHRS and CDR2 YFSETQ. CDR3 coding DNA: TGCGCCAGCAGCTCGGGCAGAACGAACACTGAAGCTTTCTTT. It is translated as CASSSGRTNTEAFF.

V usage is TRBV18 and J usage is TRBJ1-6, with TRBD1 identical over 7 bases. Germline CDR1 and CDR2: KGHSH and LQKENI. Trimming cost V 3 bases and J 7 bases; bases outside gene matches: 3. This CDR3 is 14 amino acids long. CDR3 amino acids: CASSPEGANSPLHF. CDR3 nucleotide sequence: TGTGCCAGCTCACCTGAGGGGGCAAATTCACCCCTCCACTTT.

This clonotype occurred once. J is TRBJ2-5 and V is TRBV29-1, with TRBD1 as a possible D gene (7 bases). Trimming stripped 5 bases from V and 5 bases from J, with 21 bases between. From germline, CDR1 is SQVTM and CDR2 ANQGSEA. There are 15 residues in the CDR3. The CDR3 DNA reads TGCAGCGTTTTATTTGGCAGGGGGGTTCAGGAGACCCAGTACTTC. It codes for CSVLFGRGVQETQYF.

J is TRBJ2-2 and V is TRBV9, with no clear D. The ends were cut back, 4 bases at V and 7 bases at J, with 14 bases in the middle. The germline V gene encodes CDR1 SGDLS and CDR2 YYNGEE. CDR3 length: 14 residues. Written as DNA, the CDR3 is TGTGCCAGCAGCCCATTGTCAGTGGACGGGGAGCTGTTTTTT. It specifies CASSPLSVDGELFF.

The chain carries TRBV29-1 and TRBJ1-5; D gene uncertain. Per the germline V gene, CDR1 is SQVTM and CDR2 is ANQGSEA. There are 13 residues in the CDR3. The germline V and J ends were trimmed by 4 bases and 1 base, with 8 bases remaining between them. The CDR3 DNA reads TGCAGCGTTGGGGGAAACAGCAATCAGCCCCAGCATTTT. It codes for CSVGGNSNQPQHF. Drawing the rest from reference TRBV29-1 and TRBJ1-5, the complete variable domain is SAVISQKPSRDICQRGTSLTIQCQVDSQVTMMFWYRQQPGQSLTLIATANQGSEATYESGFVIDKFPISRPNLTFSTLTVSNMSPEDSSIYLCSVGGNSNQPQHFGDGTRLSIL.

J is TRBJ1-2 and V is TRBV7-9, with a possible D match to TRBD1 (5 bases). Trimming removed 5 bases at V and 6 bases at J, with 10 bases between. The CDR3 sequence is 12 residues long. Per germline, CDR1 SEHNR and CDR2 FQNEAQ (reference sequence). In nucleotides, the CDR3 is TGTGCCAGCAGCCTGACAGCAGATGGCTACACCTTC. Protein product: CASSLTADGYTF. Full variable domain (remainder filled in from reference TRBV7-9 and TRBJ1-2): DTGVSQNPRHKITKRGQNVTFRCDPISEHNRLYWYRQTLGQGPEFLTYFQNEAQLEKSRLLSDRFSAERPKGSFSTLEIQRTEQGDSAMYLCASSLTADGYTFGSGTRLTVV.

The V gene is TRBV7-9, the J gene TRBJ2-2; D is uncertain. V was cut by 2 bases and J by 2 bases, with 6 bases left in between. The CDR3 consists of 14 residues. Germline assignment: CDR1 SEHNR and CDR2 FQNEAQ (reference sequence). The chain's CDR3 is CASSLFGNTGELFF. As DNA, the CDR3 is TGTGCCAGCAGCTTATTCGGAAACACCGGGGAGCTGTTTTTT. Variable domain in full (rest from reference TRBV7-9 and TRBJ2-2): DTGVSQNPRHKITKRGQNVTFRCDPISEHNRLYWYRQTLGQGPEFLTYFQNEAQLEKSRLLSDRFSAERPKGSFSTLEIQRTEQGDSAMYLCASSLFGNTGELFFGEGSRLTVL.

V and J are TRBV28 and TRBJ2-7; 9 bases are a match to TRBD1. Trimming removed 6 bases from V and 8 bases from J; junction bases left unmatched: 5. The CDR3 covers 12 residues. Germline loops: CDR1 MDHEN, CDR2 SYDVKM. The CDR3 sequence is CASSRGTGQQYF. In DNA, the CDR3 is TGTGCCAGCAGCCGCGGGACAGGGCAGCAGTACTTC.

The chain couples TRBV4-3 to TRBJ2-5; 7 bases line up with TRBD2. Germline V CDR1 and CDR2: LGHNA, YSLEER. V trimming: 4 bases; J trimming: 2 bases; junction bases outside the gene matches: 7. This CDR3 contains 15 residues. CDR3 coding DNA: TGCGCCAGCAGCCCGCGGGGGTCGGGTCAAGAGACCCAGTACTTC. This encodes CASSPRGSGQETQYF.

The chain links TRBV12-3 or TRBV12-4 to TRBJ2-2; D is perhaps TRBD1 (5 bases). Deletions cut 6 bases from V and 2 bases from J, with 7 bases between. This CDR3 comprises 13 residues. In DNA form, the CDR3 reads TGTGCCAGCAGGACAGACAACACCGGGGAGCTGTTTTTT. Its translation is CASRTDNTGELFF.

The chain recombines TRBV29-1 with TRBJ1-1; possible D gene TRBD1, 6 bases. This CDR3 spans 11 amino acids. The germline V gene has CDR1 SQVTM and CDR2 ANQGSEA. The CDR3 DNA reads TGCAGTGGACAGAAGGACACTGAAGCTTTCTTT. Translating gives CSGQKDTEAFF.

The CDR3 region has the DNA TGCGCCAGCAGCCAAGATCTGGCCGATACGCAGTATTTT. Translation: CASSQDLADTQYF. The chain employs TRBV4-1 and TRBJ2-3, with D uncertain. CDR1 is MGHRA, CDR2 YSYEKL, per germline. Between the trimmed V and J ends, which lost 0 bases and 6 bases, there was a span of 7 bases. This CDR3 comprises 13 residues.

This clonotype came up once. J is TRBJ2-1 and V is TRBV4-1; 10 bases are a match to TRBD2. Germline trimming cut 1 base from V and 5 bases from J; bases unmatched to any gene: 2. Per the germline V gene, CDR1 is MGHRA and CDR2 is YSYEKL. CDR3 length: 15 residues. DNA for the CDR3: TGCGCCAGCAGCCAAGCAGCGGGGGGGAACAATGAGCAGTTCTTC. Protein sequence: CASSQAAGGNNEQFF.

This clonotype was seen more than once but under ten times. This chain uses TRBV6-2 or TRBV6-3 with TRBJ1-2; no firm D call. Germline CDR1 reads MNHEY; CDR2 reads SVGEGT. CDR3 size: 12 residues. Trimming shortened V by 11 bases and J by 0 bases, and 10 bases separated the two germline ends. CDR3 region: CASSEANYGYTF. The CDR3 DNA is TGTGCCTCCAGTGAAGCTAACTATGGCTACACCTTC.

This chain joins TRBV7-2 and TRBJ2-5; TRBD1 agrees at 9 bases. CDR1 is SGHTA, CDR2 FQGNSA, per germline. This CDR3 comprises 16 residues. Trimming removed 7 bases from V and 5 bases from J; junction bases left unmatched: 14. The CDR3 DNA is TGTGCCAGCACCCTTAGTCAAGGACAGGGGTCGGAGACCCAGTACTTC. This codes for CASTLSQGQGSETQYF.